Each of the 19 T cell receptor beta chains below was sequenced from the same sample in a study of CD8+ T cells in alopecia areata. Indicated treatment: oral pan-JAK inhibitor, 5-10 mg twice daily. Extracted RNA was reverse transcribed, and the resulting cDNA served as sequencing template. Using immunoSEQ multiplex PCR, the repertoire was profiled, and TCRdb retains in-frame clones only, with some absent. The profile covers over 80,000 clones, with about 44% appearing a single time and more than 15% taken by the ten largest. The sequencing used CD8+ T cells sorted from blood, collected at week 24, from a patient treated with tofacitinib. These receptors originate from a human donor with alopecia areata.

Here the CDR3 reads CAVSSSADTQYF. The CDR3 DNA reads TGTGCCGTTTCGTCCTCTGCGGATACGCAGTATTTT. The rearrangement uses TRBV27 and TRBJ2-3, with D unclear. Trimming removed 11 bases at V and 6 bases at J, with 15 bases between. CDR3 length: 12 amino acids. CDR1 and CDR2 (germline): MNHEY, SMNVEV (reference sequence).

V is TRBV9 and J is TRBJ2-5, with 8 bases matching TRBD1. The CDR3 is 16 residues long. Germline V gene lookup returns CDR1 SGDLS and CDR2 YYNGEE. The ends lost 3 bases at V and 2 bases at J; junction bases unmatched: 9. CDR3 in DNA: TGTGCCAGCAGCGGAGACAGGGGCGGAGGACAAGAGACCCAGTACTTC. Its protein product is CASSGDRGGGQETQYF. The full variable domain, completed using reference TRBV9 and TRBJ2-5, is DSGVTQTPKHLITATGQRVTLRCSPRSGDLSVYWYQQSLDQGLQFLIQYYNGEERAKGNILERFSAQQFPDLHSELNLSSLELGDSALYFCASSGDRGGGQETQYFGPGTRLLVL.

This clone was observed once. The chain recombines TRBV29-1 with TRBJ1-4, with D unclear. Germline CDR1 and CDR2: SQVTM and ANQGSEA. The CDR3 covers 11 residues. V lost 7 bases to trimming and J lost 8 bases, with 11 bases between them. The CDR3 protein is CSGYMGEKLFF. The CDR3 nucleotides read TGCAGCGGATACATGGGGGAAAAACTGTTTTTT.

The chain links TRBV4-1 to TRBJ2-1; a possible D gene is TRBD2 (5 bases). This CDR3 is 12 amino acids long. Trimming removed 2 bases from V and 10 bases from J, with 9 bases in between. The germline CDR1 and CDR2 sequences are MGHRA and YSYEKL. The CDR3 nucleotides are TGCGCCAGCAGCCAAAGCGGATGGGAGCAGTTCTTC. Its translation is CASSQSGWEQFF.

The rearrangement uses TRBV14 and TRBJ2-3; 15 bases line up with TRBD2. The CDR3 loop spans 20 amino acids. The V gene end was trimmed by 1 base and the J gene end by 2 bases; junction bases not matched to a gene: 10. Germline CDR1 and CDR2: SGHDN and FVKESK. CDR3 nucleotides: TGTGCCAGCAGCCAAGGAATAAGGACTAGCGGGAGGGCGTACACAGATACGCAGTATTTT. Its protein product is CASSQGIRTSGRAYTDTQYF. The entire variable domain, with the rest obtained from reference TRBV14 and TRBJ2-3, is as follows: EAGVTQFPSHSVIEKGQTVTLRCDPISGHDNLYWYRRVMGKEIKFLLHFVKESKQDESGMPNNRFLAERTGGTYSTLKVQPAELEDSGVYFCASSQGIRTSGRAYTDTQYFGPGTRLTVL.

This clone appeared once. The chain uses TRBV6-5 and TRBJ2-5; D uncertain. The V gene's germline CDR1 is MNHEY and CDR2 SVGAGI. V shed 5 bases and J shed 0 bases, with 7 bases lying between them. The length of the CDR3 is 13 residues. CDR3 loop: CASSLVYQETQYF. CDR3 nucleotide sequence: TGTGCCAGCAGTCTAGTGTACCAAGAGACCCAGTACTTC.

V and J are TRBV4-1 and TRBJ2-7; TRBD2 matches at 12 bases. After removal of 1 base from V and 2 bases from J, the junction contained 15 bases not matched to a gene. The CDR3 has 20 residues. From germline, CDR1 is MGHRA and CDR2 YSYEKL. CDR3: CASSQVLASGRDQTPYEQYF. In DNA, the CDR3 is TGCGCCAGCAGCCAAGTATTGGCTAGCGGGAGGGACCAAACCCCCTACGAGCAGTACTTC.

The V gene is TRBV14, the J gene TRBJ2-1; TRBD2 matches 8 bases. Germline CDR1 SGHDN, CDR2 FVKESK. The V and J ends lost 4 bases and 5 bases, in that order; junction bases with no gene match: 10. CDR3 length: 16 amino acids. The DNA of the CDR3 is TGTGCCAGCAGCCCAATCCCAGCGGGGGCCCACAATGAGCAGTTCTTC. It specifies CASSPIPAGAHNEQFF.

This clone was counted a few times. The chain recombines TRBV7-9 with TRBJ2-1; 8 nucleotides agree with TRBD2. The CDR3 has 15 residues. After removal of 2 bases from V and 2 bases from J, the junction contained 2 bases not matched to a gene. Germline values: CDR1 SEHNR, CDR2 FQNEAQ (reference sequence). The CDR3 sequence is CASSLTGGTYNEQFF. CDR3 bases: TGTGCCAGCAGCTTAACGGGGGGGACCTACAATGAGCAGTTCTTC.

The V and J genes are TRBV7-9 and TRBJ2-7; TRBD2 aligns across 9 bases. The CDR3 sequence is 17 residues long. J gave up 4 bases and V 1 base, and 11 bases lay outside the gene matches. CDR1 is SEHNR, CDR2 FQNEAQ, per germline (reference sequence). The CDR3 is CASSLEFRTSEKYEQYF. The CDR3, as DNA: TGTGCCAGCAGCTTAGAATTTCGGACTAGCGAGAAATACGAGCAGTACTTC. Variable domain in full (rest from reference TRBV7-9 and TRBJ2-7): DTGVSQNPRHKITKRGQNVTFRCDPISEHNRLYWYRQTLGQGPEFLTYFQNEAQLEKSRLLSDRFSAERPKGSFSTLEIQRTEQGDSAMYLCASSLEFRTSEKYEQYFGPGTRLTVT.

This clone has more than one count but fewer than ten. This chain's CDR3 is CASSPTGRGLGEAFF. In DNA form, the CDR3 reads TGTGCCAGCAGCCCGACGGGGAGGGGGCTGGGTGAAGCTTTCTTT. V usage is TRBV9 and J usage is TRBJ1-1; 7 bases match TRBD1. This CDR3 contains 15 residues. The germline V gene has CDR1 SGDLS and CDR2 YYNGEE. V was clipped by 4 bases and J by 7 bases; unmatched bases: 13. Together with reference TRBV9 and TRBJ1-1, the CDR3 gives the full variable domain: DSGVTQTPKHLITATGQRVTLRCSPRSGDLSVYWYQQSLDQGLQFLIQYYNGEERAKGNILERFSAQQFPDLHSELNLSSLELGDSALYFCASSPTGRGLGEAFFGQGTRLTVV.

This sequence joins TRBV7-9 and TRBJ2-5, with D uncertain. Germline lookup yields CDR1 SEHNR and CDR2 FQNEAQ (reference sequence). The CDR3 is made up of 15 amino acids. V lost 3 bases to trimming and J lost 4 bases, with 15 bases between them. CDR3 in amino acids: CASSFPTPYPETQYF. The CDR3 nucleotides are TGTGCCAGCAGCTTTCCTACCCCATACCCAGAGACCCAGTACTTC.

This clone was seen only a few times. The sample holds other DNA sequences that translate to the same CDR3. The CDR3 here is CASSPRTSGSNNEQFF. As DNA, the CDR3 is TGTGCCAGCAGCCCGCGAACTAGCGGGAGTAACAATGAGCAGTTCTTC. This chain links TRBV7-9 with TRBJ2-1, with TRBD2 identical over 11 bases. Germline CDR1 and CDR2: SEHNR and FQNEAQ (reference sequence). The CDR3 contains 16 residues. The V gene end was trimmed by 5 bases and the J gene end by 5 bases; junction bases not matched to a gene: 8.

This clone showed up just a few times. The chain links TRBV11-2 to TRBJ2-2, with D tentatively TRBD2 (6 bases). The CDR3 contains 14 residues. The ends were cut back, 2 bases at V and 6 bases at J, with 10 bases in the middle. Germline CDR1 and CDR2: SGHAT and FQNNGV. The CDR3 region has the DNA TGTGCCAGCAGCTTAATGCCGGGAGCCGGGGAGCTGTTTTTT. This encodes CASSLMPGAGELFF.

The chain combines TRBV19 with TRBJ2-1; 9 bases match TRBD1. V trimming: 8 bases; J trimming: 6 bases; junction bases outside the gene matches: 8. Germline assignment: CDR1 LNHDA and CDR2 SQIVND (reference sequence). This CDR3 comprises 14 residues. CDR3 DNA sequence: TGTGCCAGTGACCCCAACAGGGGGCGCAATGAGCAGTTCTTC. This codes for CASDPNRGRNEQFF.

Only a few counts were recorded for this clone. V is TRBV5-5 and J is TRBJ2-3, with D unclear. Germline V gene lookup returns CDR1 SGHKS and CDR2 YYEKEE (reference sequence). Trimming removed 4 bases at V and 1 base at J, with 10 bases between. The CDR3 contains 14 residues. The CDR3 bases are TGTGCCAGCAGCCCTCGGTCGGGCACAGATACGCAGTATTTT. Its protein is CASSPRSGTDTQYF.

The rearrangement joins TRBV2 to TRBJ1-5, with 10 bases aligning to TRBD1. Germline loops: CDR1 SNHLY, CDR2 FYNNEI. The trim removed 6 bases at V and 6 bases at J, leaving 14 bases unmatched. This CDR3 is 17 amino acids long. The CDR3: CASSAMGTGVLAQPQHF. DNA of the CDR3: TGTGCCAGCAGCGCGATGGGGACAGGGGTTTTAGCTCAGCCCCAGCATTTT.

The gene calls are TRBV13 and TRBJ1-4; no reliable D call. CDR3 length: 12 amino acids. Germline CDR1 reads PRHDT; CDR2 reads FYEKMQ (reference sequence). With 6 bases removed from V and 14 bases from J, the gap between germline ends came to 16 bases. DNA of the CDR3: TGTGCCAGCAGTAAGACTCCCGGTCGGCTGTTTTTT. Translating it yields CASSKTPGRLFF.

CDR3 sequence (DNA): TGTGCCAGCTCACCCGAGGACGGCTACAATGAGCAGTTCTTC. It is translated as CASSPEDGYNEQFF. J is TRBJ2-1 and V is TRBV18, with no clear D. Looked up from germline, CDR1 is KGHSH and CDR2 is LQKENI. This CDR3 is 14 amino acids long. Trimming shortened V by 3 bases and J by 3 bases, and 9 bases separated the two germline ends.